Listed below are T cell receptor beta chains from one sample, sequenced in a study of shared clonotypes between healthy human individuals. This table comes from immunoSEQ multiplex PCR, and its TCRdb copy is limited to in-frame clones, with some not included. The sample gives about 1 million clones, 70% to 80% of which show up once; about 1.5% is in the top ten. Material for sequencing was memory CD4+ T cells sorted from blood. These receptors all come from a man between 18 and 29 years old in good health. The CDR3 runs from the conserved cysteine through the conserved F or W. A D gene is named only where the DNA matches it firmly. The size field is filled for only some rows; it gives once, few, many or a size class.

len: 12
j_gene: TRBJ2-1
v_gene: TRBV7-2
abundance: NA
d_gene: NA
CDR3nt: TGTGCCAGCAGCTCCTCGACTATTGAGCAGTTCTTC
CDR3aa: CASSSSTIEQFF

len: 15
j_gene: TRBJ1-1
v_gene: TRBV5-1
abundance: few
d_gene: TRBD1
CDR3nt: TGCGCCAGCACTAAGGACAGGGGGCTTGGGACTGAAGCTTTCTTT
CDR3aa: CASTKDRGLGTEAFF

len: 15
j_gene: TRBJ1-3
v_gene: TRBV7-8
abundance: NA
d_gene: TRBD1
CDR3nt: TGTGCCAGCAGAGACCAGGGGGCTTACGGAAACACCATATATTTT
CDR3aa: CASRDQGAYGNTIYF

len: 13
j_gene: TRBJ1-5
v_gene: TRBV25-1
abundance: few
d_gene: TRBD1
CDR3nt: TGTGCCAGCAAGGGGACAGACAATCAGCCCCAGCATTTT
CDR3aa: CASKGTDNQPQHF

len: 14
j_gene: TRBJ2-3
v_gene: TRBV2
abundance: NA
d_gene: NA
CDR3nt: TGTGCCAGCAGTGATTGGCCCAGGACAGATACGCAGTATTTT
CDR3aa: CASSDWPRTDTQYF

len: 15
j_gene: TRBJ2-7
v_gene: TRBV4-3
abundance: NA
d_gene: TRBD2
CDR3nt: TGCGCCAGCAGCCAGGCAGCGGGGATCTCCTACGAGCAGTACTTC
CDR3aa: CASSQAAGISYEQYF

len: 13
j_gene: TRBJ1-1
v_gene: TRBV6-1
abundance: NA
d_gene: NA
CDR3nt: TGTGCCAGCAGTGAAGTGGTTTCCCAGGAAGCTTTCTTT
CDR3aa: CASSEVVSQEAFF

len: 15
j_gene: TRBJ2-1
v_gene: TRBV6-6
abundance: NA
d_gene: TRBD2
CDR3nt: TGTGCCAGCAACCGCGGAGCGGGAGGATACAATGAGCAGTTCTTC
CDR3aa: CASNRGAGGYNEQFF

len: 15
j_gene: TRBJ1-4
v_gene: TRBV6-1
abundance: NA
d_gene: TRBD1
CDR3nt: TGTGCCAGCAGTCAAACAGGGGGTAGAAATGAAAAACTGTTTTTT
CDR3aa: CASSQTGGRNEKLFF

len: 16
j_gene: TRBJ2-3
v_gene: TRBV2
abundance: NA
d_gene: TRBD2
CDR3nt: TGTGCCAGCAGCACGGGACTAGCGGGAAACACAGATACGCAGTATTTT
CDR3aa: CASSTGLAGNTDTQYF

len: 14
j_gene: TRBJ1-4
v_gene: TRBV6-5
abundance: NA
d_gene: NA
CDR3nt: TGTGCCAGCAGAAATAGAGACCTTGGGGAAAAACTGTTTTTT
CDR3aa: CASRNRDLGEKLFF

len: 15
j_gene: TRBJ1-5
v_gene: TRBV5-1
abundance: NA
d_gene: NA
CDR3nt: TGCGCCAGCAGCTTGGACGTCGGGGGGAATCAGCCCCAGCATTTT
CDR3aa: CASSLDVGGNQPQHF

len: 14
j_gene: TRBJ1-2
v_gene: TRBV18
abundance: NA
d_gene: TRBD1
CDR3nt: TGTGCCAGCTCACCCCCGACAGGGGTTGGGGGCTACACCTTC
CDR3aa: CASSPPTGVGGYTF

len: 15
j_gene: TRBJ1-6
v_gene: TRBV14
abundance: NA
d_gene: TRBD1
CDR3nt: TGTGCCAGCAGCAAGAGGGACAGGGCTAATTCACCCCTCCACTTT
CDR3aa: CASSKRDRANSPLHF

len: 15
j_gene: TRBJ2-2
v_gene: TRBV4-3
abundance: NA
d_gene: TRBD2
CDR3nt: TGCGCCAGCAGCCGGACTAGCGGGATGAACGGGGAGCTGTTTTTT
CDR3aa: CASSRTSGMNGELFF

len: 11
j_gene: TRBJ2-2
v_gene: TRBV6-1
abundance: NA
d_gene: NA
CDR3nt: TGTGCCAGCAGCGATACAGGGGAGCTGTTTTTT
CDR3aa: CASSDTGELFF

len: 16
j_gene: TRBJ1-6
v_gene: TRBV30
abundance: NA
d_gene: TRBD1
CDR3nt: TGTGCCTGGAGAGCCTACACGGGACAGGGAATTTTTTCCTCCTTCTTT
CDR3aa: CAWRAYTGQGIFSSFF

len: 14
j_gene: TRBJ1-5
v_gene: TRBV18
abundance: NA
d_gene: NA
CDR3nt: TGTGCCAGCTCACCACAAGGGCGTTATCAGCCCCAGCATTTT
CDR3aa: CASSPQGRYQPQHF

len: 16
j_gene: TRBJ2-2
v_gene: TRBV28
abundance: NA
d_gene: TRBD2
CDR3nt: TGTGCCAGCAGCCGTAAGCGGGGGTTGTGGACCGGGGAGCTGTTTTTT
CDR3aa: CASSRKRGLWTGELFF

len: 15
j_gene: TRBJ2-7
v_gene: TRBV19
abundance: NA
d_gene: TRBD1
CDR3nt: TGTGCCAGTAGTTACCGGGACAGGGGGTCCTACGAGCAGTACTTC
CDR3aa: CASSYRDRGSYEQYF

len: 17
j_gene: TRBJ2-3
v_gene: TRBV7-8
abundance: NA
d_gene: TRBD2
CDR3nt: TGTGCCAGCAGCTTGGTGGGGGGGTACTCTAGCACAGATACGCAGTATTTT
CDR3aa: CASSLVGGYSSTDTQYF

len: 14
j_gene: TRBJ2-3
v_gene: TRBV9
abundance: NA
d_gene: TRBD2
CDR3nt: TGTGCCAGCAGCGCTGGACTAGCCACAGATACGCAGTATTTT
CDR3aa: CASSAGLATDTQYF

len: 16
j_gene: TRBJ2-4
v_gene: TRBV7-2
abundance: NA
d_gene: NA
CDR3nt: TGTGCCAGCAGCTTAGTTGCCGGGGTGGACAAAAACATTCAGTACTTC
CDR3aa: CASSLVAGVDKNIQYF

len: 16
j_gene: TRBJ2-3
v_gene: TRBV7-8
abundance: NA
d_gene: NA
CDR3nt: TGTGCCAGCAGCTTAGTGGGCGGGACAGGCACAGATACGCAGTATTTT
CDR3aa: CASSLVGGTGTDTQYF

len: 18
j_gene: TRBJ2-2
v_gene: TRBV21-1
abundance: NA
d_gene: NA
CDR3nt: TGTGCCAGCAGCAAAGTAAAAGGGACAGGGATAGTTGGCGGGGAGCTGTTTTTT
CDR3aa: CASSKVKGTGIVGGELFF